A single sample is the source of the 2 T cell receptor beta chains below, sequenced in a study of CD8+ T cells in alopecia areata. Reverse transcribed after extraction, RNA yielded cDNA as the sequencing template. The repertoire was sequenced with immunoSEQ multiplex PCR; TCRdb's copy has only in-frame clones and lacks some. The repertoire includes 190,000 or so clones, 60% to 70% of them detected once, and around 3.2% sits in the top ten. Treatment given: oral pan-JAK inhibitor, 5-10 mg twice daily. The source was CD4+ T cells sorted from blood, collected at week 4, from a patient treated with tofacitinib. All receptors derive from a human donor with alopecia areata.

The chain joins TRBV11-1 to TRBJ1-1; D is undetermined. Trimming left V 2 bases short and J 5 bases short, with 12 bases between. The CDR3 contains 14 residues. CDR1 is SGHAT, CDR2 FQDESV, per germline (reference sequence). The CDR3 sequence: CASSLLGVGTEAFF. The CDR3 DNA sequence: TGTGCCAGCAGCTTACTCGGGGTGGGGACTGAAGCTTTCTTT.

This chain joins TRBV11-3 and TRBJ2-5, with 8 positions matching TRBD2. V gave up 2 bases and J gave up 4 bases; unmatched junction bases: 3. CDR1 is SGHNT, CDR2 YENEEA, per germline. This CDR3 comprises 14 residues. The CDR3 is CASSLSAGAETQYF. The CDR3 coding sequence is TGTGCCAGCAGCTTATCAGCGGGGGCAGAGACCCAGTACTTC.